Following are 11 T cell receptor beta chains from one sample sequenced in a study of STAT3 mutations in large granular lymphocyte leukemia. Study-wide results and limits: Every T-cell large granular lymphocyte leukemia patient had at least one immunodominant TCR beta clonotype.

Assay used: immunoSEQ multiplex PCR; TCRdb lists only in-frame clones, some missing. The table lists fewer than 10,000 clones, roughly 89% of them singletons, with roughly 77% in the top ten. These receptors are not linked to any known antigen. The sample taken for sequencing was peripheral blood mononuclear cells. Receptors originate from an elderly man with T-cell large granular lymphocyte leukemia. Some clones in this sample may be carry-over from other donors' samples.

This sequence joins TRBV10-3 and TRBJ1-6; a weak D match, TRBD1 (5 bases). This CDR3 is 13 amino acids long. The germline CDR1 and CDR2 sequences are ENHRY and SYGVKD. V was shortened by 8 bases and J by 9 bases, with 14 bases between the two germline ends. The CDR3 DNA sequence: TGTGCCATCGCAGCAGGGTTAGGTTCACCCCTCCACTTT. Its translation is CAIAAGLGSPLHF.

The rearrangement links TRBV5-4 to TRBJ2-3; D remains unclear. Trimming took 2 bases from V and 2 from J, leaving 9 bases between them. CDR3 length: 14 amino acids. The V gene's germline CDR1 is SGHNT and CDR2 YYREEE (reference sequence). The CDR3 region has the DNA TGTGCCAGCAGCTTAGAGTCTTACACAGATACGCAGTATTTT. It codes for CASSLESYTDTQYF.

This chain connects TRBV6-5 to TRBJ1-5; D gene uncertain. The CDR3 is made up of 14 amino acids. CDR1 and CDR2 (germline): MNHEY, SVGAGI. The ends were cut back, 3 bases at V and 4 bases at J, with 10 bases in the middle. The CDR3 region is CASSYLGENQPQHF. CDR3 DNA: TGTGCCAGCAGTTATTTGGGAGAAAATCAGCCCCAGCATTTT.

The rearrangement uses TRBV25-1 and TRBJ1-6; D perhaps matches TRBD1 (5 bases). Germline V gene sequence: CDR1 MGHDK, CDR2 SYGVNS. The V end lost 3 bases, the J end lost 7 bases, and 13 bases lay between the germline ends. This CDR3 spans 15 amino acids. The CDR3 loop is CASSDEGRGNSPLHF. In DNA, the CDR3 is TGTGCCAGCAGTGATGAAGGACGGGGCAATTCACCCCTCCACTTT.

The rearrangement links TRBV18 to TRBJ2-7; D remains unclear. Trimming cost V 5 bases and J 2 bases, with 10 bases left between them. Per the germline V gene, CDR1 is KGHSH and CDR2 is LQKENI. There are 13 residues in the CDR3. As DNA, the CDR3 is TGTGCCAGCTCAGGAACAGATACCTACGAGCAGTACTTC. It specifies CASSGTDTYEQYF.

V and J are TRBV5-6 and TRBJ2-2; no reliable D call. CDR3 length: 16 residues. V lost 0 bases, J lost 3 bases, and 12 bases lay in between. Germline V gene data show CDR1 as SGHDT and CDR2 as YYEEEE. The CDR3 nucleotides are TGTGCCAGCAGCTTGGGATTCTTATCACACACCGGGGAGCTGTTTTTT. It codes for CASSLGFLSHTGELFF.

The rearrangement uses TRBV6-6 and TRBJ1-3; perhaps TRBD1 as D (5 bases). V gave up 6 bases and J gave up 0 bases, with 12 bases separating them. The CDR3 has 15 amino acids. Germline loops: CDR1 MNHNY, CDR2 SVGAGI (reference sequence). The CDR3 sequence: CASRKGIISGNTIYF. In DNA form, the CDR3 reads TGTGCCAGCAGGAAGGGGATAATCTCTGGAAACACCATATATTTT.

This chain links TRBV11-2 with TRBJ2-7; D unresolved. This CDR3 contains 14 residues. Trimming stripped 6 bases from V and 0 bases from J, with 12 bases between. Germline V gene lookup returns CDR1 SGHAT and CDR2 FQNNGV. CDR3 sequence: CASSVSYSSYEQYF. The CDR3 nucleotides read TGTGCCAGCAGTGTTAGCTACAGCTCCTACGAGCAGTACTTC. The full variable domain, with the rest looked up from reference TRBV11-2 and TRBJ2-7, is EAGVAQSPRYKIIEKRQSVAFWCNPISGHATLYWYQQILGQGPKLLIQFQNNGVVDDSQLPKDRFSAERLKGVDSTLKIQPAKLEDSAVYLCASSVSYSSYEQYFGPGTRLTVT.

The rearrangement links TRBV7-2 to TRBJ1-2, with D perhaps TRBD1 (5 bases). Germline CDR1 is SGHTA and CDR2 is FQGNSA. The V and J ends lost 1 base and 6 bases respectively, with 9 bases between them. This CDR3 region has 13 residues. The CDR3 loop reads CASSLDMGDGYTF. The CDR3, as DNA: TGTGCCAGCAGCTTAGATATGGGGGATGGCTACACCTTC.

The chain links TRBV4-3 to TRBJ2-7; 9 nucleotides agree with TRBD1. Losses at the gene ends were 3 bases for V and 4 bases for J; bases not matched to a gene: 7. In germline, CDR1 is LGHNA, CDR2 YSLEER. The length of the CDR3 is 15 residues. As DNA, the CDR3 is TGCGCCAGCAGCCAGGGGGACAGGGCGGGTTACGAGCAGTACTTC. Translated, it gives CASSQGDRAGYEQYF.

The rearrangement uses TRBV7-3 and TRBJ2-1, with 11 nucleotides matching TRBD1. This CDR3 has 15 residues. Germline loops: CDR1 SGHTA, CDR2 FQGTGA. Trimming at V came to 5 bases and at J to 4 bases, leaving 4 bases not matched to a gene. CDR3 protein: CASSPGTGGYNEQFF. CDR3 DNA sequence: TGTGCCAGCAGCCCCGGGACAGGGGGATACAATGAGCAGTTCTTC.